The 27 T cell receptor delta chains presented below share a single source sample, sequenced in a study of Vδ1+ human thymocytes. Study-level results: Thymic TRG and TRD repertoires appeared highly polyclonal, with Gaussian CDR3 length distributions.

The antigens these receptors bind are not known. Extracted RNA was reverse transcribed into cDNA. Multiplex PCR used pooled V-gene forward primers and a constant-region reverse primer to amplify CDR3s. TCRdb ran CATT on the multiplex PCR reads. The sample yields some 73,000 delta-chain clones, roughly a third seen once. The sequencing sample was made of Vdelta1+ gamma-delta thymocytes from the thymus. Regarding subset: FACS-sorted CD3+ TCRalphabeta- TCRVdelta1+ TCRVdelta2- thymocytes. Receptors originate from a boy less than two years old who had congenital heart surgery.

The chain joins TRDV1 to TRDJ1; 12 bases align to TRDD3. CDR3 length: 22 residues. Germline V gene lookup returns CDR1 TSWWSYY and CDR2 QGS. Trimming at V came to 2 bases and at J to 1 base, leaving 20 bases not matched to a gene. In nucleotides, the CDR3 is TGTGCTCTTGGGGAAGGGTCCTTCTTCTTTCCCACTGGGGGATACCTCACCGATAAACTCATCTTT. Translating gives CALGEGSFFFPTGGYLTDKLIF.

V is TRDV1 and J is TRDJ1, with TRDD3 matching over 7 bases. Germline V gene lookup returns CDR1 TSWWSYY and CDR2 QGS. Trimming at V came to 0 bases and at J to 8 bases, leaving 18 bases not matched to a gene. This CDR3 is built from 18 residues. CDR3 in amino acids: CALGELDGGYAATRKLIF. The DNA of the CDR3 is TGTGCTCTTGGGGAACTGGATGGTGGATACGCAGCCACGAGGAAACTCATCTTT.

V is TRDV1 and J is TRDJ1, with D perhaps matching TRDD3 (8 bases). Deletions cut 4 bases from V and 0 bases from J, with 21 bases between. Germline lookup yields CDR1 TSWWSYY and CDR2 QGS. The CDR3 runs 18 residues. CDR3 loop: CALGGLPNWGSYTDKLIF. The CDR3 DNA reads as TGTGCTCTTGGGGGACTTCCTAACTGGGGGTCGTACACCGATAAACTCATCTTT.

The gene calls are TRDV1 and TRDJ1, with D unresolved. V was pared by 4 bases and J by 0 bases, with 15 bases between. CDR1 TSWWSYY and CDR2 QGS come from the germline V gene. The CDR3 is 16 residues long. CDR3 residues: CALGVQDEEYTDKLIF. The CDR3, as DNA: TGTGCTCTTGGGGTACAGGATGAGGAGTACACCGATAAACTCATCTTT.

This clone has a handful of counts. The chain links TRDV2 to TRDJ1, with a tentative D call TRDD3 (6 bases). Germline CDR1 reads GEAIGNYY; CDR2 reads EKD. V lost 0 bases and J 0 bases, leaving 10 bases between the germline ends. This CDR3 region has 15 residues. CDR3 protein: CACDTAGDYTDKLIF. For the CDR3, the DNA is TGTGCCTGTGACACCGCTGGGGATTACACCGATAAACTCATCTTT.

This clone appeared a few times. The chain carries TRDV1 and TRDJ1, with unresolved D. The CDR3 has 13 amino acids. Germline CDR1 and CDR2: TSWWSYY and QGS. Trimming cost V 4 bases and J 5 bases, with 11 bases left between them. CDR3: CALGVPPRDKLIF. The CDR3 DNA reads TGTGCTCTTGGGGTACCCCCTAGGGATAAACTCATCTTT.

The chain recombines TRDV1 with TRDJ1; TRDD3 matches 7 bases. This CDR3 contains 21 residues. The junction had 23 bases not matched to a gene; V was cut back by 4 bases and J by 0 bases. Germline V lookup: CDR1 TSWWSYY, CDR2 QGS. CDR3 DNA: TGTGCTCTTGGGGGTCCCCCTACGTGGGGGACGGAGCCTAGGTACACCGATAAACTCATCTTT. This gives the protein CALGGPPTWGTEPRYTDKLIF.

Notes on this clone: At the DNA level, this CDR3 is encoded by other sequences in the same sample as well. The V gene is TRDV1, the J gene TRDJ1, with no clear D. V was pared by 0 bases and J by 0 bases, with 14 bases between. The germline CDR1 and CDR2 sequences are TSWWSYY and QGS. This CDR3 has 17 residues. The CDR3 nucleotides read TGTGCTCTTGGGGAACTAGTTTCCCTGTGGTACACCGATAAACTCATCTTT. Translating it yields CALGELVSLWYTDKLIF.

This clone has a handful of counts. The chain joins TRDV2 to TRDJ1, with 9 bases that match TRDD3. The CDR3 consists of 19 residues. The germline CDR1 and CDR2 sequences are GEAIGNYY and EKD. After removal of 0 bases from V and 2 bases from J, the junction contained 15 bases not matched to a gene. The CDR3 is CACDTDELVLGDKTDKLIF. DNA of the CDR3: TGTGCCTGTGACACCGACGAGCTCGTATTGGGGGATAAAACCGATAAACTCATCTTT.

This clone was seen a handful of times. The V call is TRDV1, the J call TRDJ1; 11 positions match TRDD3. Trimming took 5 bases from V and 1 from J; bases not matched to a gene: 21. CDR1 is TSWWSYY, CDR2 QGS, per germline. The length of the CDR3 is 21 residues. The CDR3 region is CALGLDSFPSGLGDSTDKLIF. In nucleotides, the CDR3 is TGTGCTCTTGGGCTCGACTCCTTCCCCTCTGGACTGGGGGATAGCACCGATAAACTCATCTTT.

This clone was counted a few times. V and J are TRDV3 and TRDJ3; the match to TRDD3 covers 7 bases. V shed 2 bases and J 2 bases; nucleotides not matched to a gene: 27. The CDR3 contains 23 residues. Germline CDR1 reads TVYSNPD; CDR2 reads GDNSRS (reference sequence). This CDR3 is CAFALFGVRWIRGIPWDTRQMFF. Written as DNA, the CDR3 is TGTGCCTTTGCCCTCTTTGGGGTACGGTGGATACGCGGTATACCCTGGGACACCCGACAGATGTTTTTC.

About this clone itself: At the DNA level, this CDR3 is encoded by other sequences in the same sample as well. This rearrangement joins TRDV1 to TRDJ1; D may correspond to TRDD2 or TRDD3 (5 bases each). Germline V gene lookup returns CDR1 TSWWSYY and CDR2 QGS. CDR3 length: 17 residues. V was trimmed by 0 bases and J by 2 bases, leaving 16 bases between them. The CDR3 loop is CALGELTYPAGTDKLIF. For the CDR3, the DNA is TGTGCTCTTGGGGAACTTACCTACCCCGCTGGGACCGATAAACTCATCTTT.

This clone turned up a few times. The chain employs TRDV1 and TRDJ1, with D uncertain. CDR1 TSWWSYY and CDR2 QGS come from the germline V gene. Trimming took off 1 base at V and 0 bases at J, with 9 bases between the two ends. This CDR3 contains 15 residues. The CDR3 protein is CALGERRSYTDKLIF. The CDR3 coding sequence is TGTGCTCTTGGGGAACGAAGGTCGTACACCGATAAACTCATCTTT.

This clone has just a few counts. The V gene is TRDV1, the J gene TRDJ2; 12 bases are a match to TRDD3. This CDR3 spans 17 amino acids. The junction had 5 bases not matched to a gene; V was cut back by 2 bases and J by 4 bases. CDR1 is TSWWSYY and CDR2 is QGS in the germline V gene. CDR3 loop: CALGEVLLGDTTAQLFF. DNA of the CDR3: TGTGCTCTTGGGGAAGTCCTACTGGGGGATACGACAGCACAACTCTTCTTT.

A few counts support this clone. The rearrangement joins TRDV1 to TRDJ1; D not certain. Germline CDR1 and CDR2: TSWWSYY and QGS. The CDR3 is 17 residues long. With 1 base removed from V and 0 bases from J, the gap between germline ends came to 15 bases. The CDR3 here is CALGEPGRIGDTDKLIF. The CDR3 DNA sequence: TGTGCTCTTGGGGAACCAGGTAGAATCGGAGACACCGATAAACTCATCTTT.

A word on this clone: The same CDR3 can be traced to other DNA sequences in this sample. V usage is TRDV1 and J usage is TRDJ1; tentatively, D is TRDD3 (5 bases). The CDR3 is made up of 20 amino acids. The ends were cut back, 5 bases at V and 10 bases at J, with 38 bases in the middle. Germline lookup yields CDR1 TSWWSYY and CDR2 QGS. CDR3 region: CALGSSLRCTGPNPLVGLIF. The CDR3 DNA follows: TGTGCTCTTGGGAGCTCCCTCCGGTGTACTGGACCGAACCCTTTGGTGGGACTCATCTTT.

V is TRDV1 and J is TRDJ1, with D uncertain. The V end lost 4 bases, the J end lost 2 bases, and 20 bases lay between the germline ends. Germline V gives CDR1 TSWWSYY, CDR2 QGS. The CDR3 is 17 residues long. Written as DNA, the CDR3 is TGTGCTCTTGGGGTCCCTCCCGGCTCCAATGGGACCGATAAACTCATCTTT. This sequence encodes CALGVPPGSNGTDKLIF.

Points on this clone: The limits of the CDR3 on the DNA are not certain, so only TCRdb's listed CDR3 is given. V gene TRDV1 combines with J gene TRDJ1. Germline V gene lookup returns CDR1 TSWWSYY and CDR2 QGS. The CDR3 is 20 amino acids in total, end residues counted. CDR3 protein: CALGEFSQGFGKGNTDKLIF.

On this clone itself: Other DNA sequences in the same sample also yield this CDR3. The chain combines TRDV2 with TRDJ1; 7 bases align to TRDD3. V lost 0 bases to trimming and J lost 0 bases; unmatched junction nucleotides: 6. The CDR3 is 16 residues long. Germline CDR1 GEAIGNYY, CDR2 EKD. The CDR3 coding sequence is TGTGCCTGTGACACCGACTGGGGCTGGTACACCGATAAACTCATCTTT. Translation: CACDTDWGWYTDKLIF.

This clone was picked up a small number of times. The V gene is TRDV1, the J gene TRDJ1; possibly TRDD2 or TRDD3 for D (5 bases each). The CDR3 sequence is 17 residues long. Per the germline V gene, CDR1 is TSWWSYY and CDR2 is QGS. The V gene lost 0 bases and the J gene lost 0 bases, with 14 bases spanning the gap. The CDR3 DNA reads as TGTGCTCTTGGGGAACTGTCCCTACTTGGGGACACCGATAAACTCATCTTT. It yields the protein CALGELSLLGDTDKLIF.

This rearrangement joins TRDV1 to TRDJ1, with 11 positions matching TRDD3. The CDR3 runs 21 residues. Germline CDR1 reads TSWWSYY; CDR2 reads QGS. After removal of 4 bases from V and 7 bases from J, the junction contained 26 bases not matched to a gene. CDR3 region: CALGGTFPSPVGGGYDGKLIF. CDR3 nucleotide sequence: TGTGCTCTTGGGGGGACTTTCCCCTCTCCTGTAGGTGGGGGATACGACGGTAAACTCATCTTT.

The chain uses TRDV1 and TRDJ1; possibly TRDD3 for D (6 bases). The CDR3 spans 19 residues. CDR1 is TSWWSYY and CDR2 is QGS in the germline V gene. Trimming left V 3 bases short and J 4 bases short, with 27 bases between. DNA of the CDR3: TGTGCTCTTGGGGATCGCTACCGTTGGGGGCCCCGAGGTATCGATAAACTCATCTTT. Encoded protein: CALGDRYRWGPRGIDKLIF.

This clone has a handful of counts. The chain has TRDV1 and TRDJ1; 8 nucleotides match TRDD3. V trimming: 1 base; J trimming: 0 bases; junction bases outside the gene matches: 16. This CDR3 is 20 amino acids long. CDR1 and CDR2 (germline): TSWWSYY, QGS. CDR3 nucleotides: TGTGCTCTTGGGGAACCTCCTTACTCTGGGGGACCAACGTACACCGATAAACTCATCTTT. The encoded protein is CALGEPPYSGGPTYTDKLIF.

The chain combines TRDV1 with TRDJ1, with 11 nucleotides matching TRDD3. This CDR3 is 18 amino acids long. V dropped 5 bases and J dropped 7; count of bases not matched to a gene: 18. Germline assignment: CDR1 TSWWSYY and CDR2 QGS. Here the CDR3 reads CALGKRNFALLGDSKLIF. CDR3 coding DNA: TGTGCTCTTGGGAAGCGGAACTTCGCCTTACTGGGGGATAGTAAACTCATCTTT.

The V call is TRDV1, the J call TRDJ1; TRDD3 agrees at 8 bases. The V gene's germline CDR1 is TSWWSYY and CDR2 QGS. Trimming at V came to 0 bases and at J to 0 bases, leaving 12 bases not matched to a gene. This CDR3 comprises 19 residues. In DNA form, the CDR3 reads TGTGCTCTTGGGGAACTTCCCACTACTGGGGGGACGTACACCGATAAACTCATCTTT. Amino acids: CALGELPTTGGTYTDKLIF.

The rearrangement joins TRDV1 to TRDJ1; TRDD3 matches 8 bases. CDR1 TSWWSYY and CDR2 QGS come from the germline V gene. Trimming took 4 bases from V and 0 from J; bases not matched to a gene: 13. The CDR3 runs to 18 residues. The CDR3 coding sequence is TGTGCTCTTGGGGCCGGATGCCGAAGTGGGGGATACACCGATAAACTCATCTTT. Translation: CALGAGCRSGGYTDKLIF.

This clone was seen more than once but under ten times. This rearrangement joins TRDV1 to TRDJ1; TRDD3 matches at 10 bases. The CDR3 contains 22 residues. V lost 1 base and J lost 0; bases outside the gene matches: 20. Germline values: CDR1 TSWWSYY, CDR2 QGS. CDR3: CALGEPPGGGYALSRYTDKLIF. The CDR3 DNA sequence: TGTGCTCTTGGGGAACCCCCGGGAGGGGGATACGCCCTAAGTCGGTACACCGATAAACTCATCTTT.